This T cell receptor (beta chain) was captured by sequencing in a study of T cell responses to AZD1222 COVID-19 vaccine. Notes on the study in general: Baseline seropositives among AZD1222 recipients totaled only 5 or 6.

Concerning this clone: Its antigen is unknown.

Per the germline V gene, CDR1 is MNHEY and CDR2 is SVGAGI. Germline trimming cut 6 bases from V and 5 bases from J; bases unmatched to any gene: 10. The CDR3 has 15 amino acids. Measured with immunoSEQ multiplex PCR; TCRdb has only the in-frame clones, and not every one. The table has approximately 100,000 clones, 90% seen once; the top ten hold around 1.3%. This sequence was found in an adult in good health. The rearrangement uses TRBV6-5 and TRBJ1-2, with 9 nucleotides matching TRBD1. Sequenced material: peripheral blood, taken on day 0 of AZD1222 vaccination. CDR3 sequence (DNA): TGTGCCAGCAGCCTCCGGGACAGGGATGGATATGGCTACACCTTC. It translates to CASSLRDRDGYGYTF.